This T cell receptor (beta chain) emerged from a study of cytomegalovirus exposure and HLA in healthy donors. Germline V lookup: CDR1 SGHRS, CDR2 YFSETQ. Unmatched junction bases numbered 6, after V lost 1 base and J lost 4 bases. This CDR3 region has 16 residues. Method: immunoSEQ multiplex PCR; TCRdb's copy keeps in-frame clones and lacks some. The sample lists about 280,000 clones; around 87% were seen once. Source material: PBMCs. The receptor comes from a woman under 30 in good health and CMV-seronegative. This chain connects TRBV5-1 to TRBJ2-2; the match to TRBD1 covers 8 bases. CDR3 residues: CASSLWTGLVTGELFF. The CDR3 region has the DNA TGCGCCAGCAGCTTGTGGACAGGGTTGGTCACCGGGGAGCTGTTTTTT. The whole variable domain, remainder taken from reference TRBV5-1 and TRBJ2-2, is KAGVTQTPRYLIKTRGQQVTLSCSPISGHRSVSWYQQTPGQGLQFLFEYFSETQRNKGNFPGRFSGRQFSNSRSEMNVSTLELGDSALYLCASSLWTGLVTGELFFGEGSRLTVL.